The source of this T cell receptor beta chain is a study of ipilimumab plus nivolumab after autologous stem cell transplantation. The wider study: Patients received a median of roughly five ipilimumab and roughly eight nivolumab doses.

About this clone itself: The same CDR3 can be traced to other DNA sequences in this sample.

Germline V gene data show CDR1 as KGHSH and CDR2 as LQKENI. Trimming stripped 3 bases from V and 0 bases from J, with 6 bases between. The CDR3 length is 13 residues. Sequencing was performed with immunoSEQ multiplex PCR; in TCRdb, only in-frame clones are kept and a portion is missing. The sample yields roughly 12,000 clones, about 77% seen once. The chain couples TRBV18 to TRBJ2-7; D gene uncertain. Sequenced here: PBMCs, sampled in a trial of ipilimumab plus nivolumab as post-transplant consolidation. The source of this sequence is a male donor with multiple myeloma. The CDR3 DNA reads as TGTGCCAGCTCACCGATTTCCTCCTACGAGCAGTACTTC. Encoded protein: CASSPISSYEQYF.